The rows below give T cell receptor beta chains drawn from one sample of a study of beta chain features in type 1 diabetes. TCRdb's copy holds only in-frame clones and misses some; the assay was immunoSEQ multiplex PCR. This sample yields fewer than 650,000 clones, of which 15% to 18% are seen a single time; around 0.1% belongs to the top ten. The specimen was naive CD4+ T cells from blood. Source of these receptors: a man aged 18 to 29 in good health. CDR3s include the opening cysteine and the closing phenylalanine or tryptophan. D genes are given only for firm matches. Rows give clone size only sometimes, using once, few, many, or a class for an expanded clone.

D gene,V gene,clone size,J gene,CDR3 protein,CDR3 DNA
TRBD2,TRBV7-3,NA,TRBJ2-3,CASSPQRGGTDTQYF,TGTGCCAGCAGCCCCCAGCGGGGGGGAACAGATACGCAGTATTTT
NA,TRBV21-1,few,TRBJ2-7,CASSSDRGYHEQYF,TGTGCCAGCAGCTCCGACAGGGGTTACCACGAGCAGTACTTC
TRBD1,TRBV30,NA,TRBJ2-5,CAQGSGQGPQETQYF,TGTGCCCAGGGGAGCGGACAGGGCCCTCAAGAGACCCAGTACTTC
NA,TRBV11-2,NA,TRBJ2-1,CASSLANEQFF,TGTGCCAGCAGCTTAGCGAATGAGCAGTTCTTC
NA,TRBV29-1,few,TRBJ1-1,CSVGRGQGTEAFF,TGCAGCGTTGGGCGTGGCCAGGGGACTGAAGCTTTCTTT
NA,TRBV2,few,TRBJ1-5,CASSADRSNIQPQHF,TGTGCCAGCAGTGCAGACCGTAGTAATATTCAGCCCCAGCATTTT
NA,TRBV7-9,NA,TRBJ2-7,CASSLIEFDQGYEQYF,TGTGCCAGCAGCTTAATAGAGTTCGACCAGGGCTACGAGCAGTACTTC
TRBD2,TRBV9,NA,TRBJ2-3,CASSMTTSGGTDTQYF,TGTGCCAGCAGCATGACAACTAGCGGGGGCACAGATACGCAGTATTTT
TRBD1,TRBV28,NA,TRBJ2-7,CATTAARTGFSMAYEQYF,TGTGCCACCACTGCCGCCAGGACAGGGTTCAGTATGGCCTACGAGCAGTACTTC
NA,TRBV29-1,NA,TRBJ1-1,CSVAQMNTEAFF,TGCAGCGTGGCCCAGATGAACACTGAAGCTTTCTTT
TRBD2,TRBV15,NA,TRBJ2-1,CATSRDPASGSTEQFF,TGTGCCACCAGCAGAGATCCGGCTAGCGGGAGTACTGAGCAGTTCTTC
NA,TRBV6-5,few,TRBJ2-3,CASKRTGFTDTQYF,TGTGCCAGCAAGAGAACAGGGTTCACAGATACGCAGTATTTT
NA,TRBV11-1,few,TRBJ2-3,CASSQMTGTGNTDTQYF,TGTGCCAGCAGCCAAATGACCGGGACTGGGAACACAGATACGCAGTATTTT
NA,TRBV4-1,NA,TRBJ2-7,CASSPRPGRTPQASEQYF,TGCGCCAGCAGCCCACGCCCCGGCAGGACCCCCCAAGCCTCGGAGCAGTACTTC
TRBD2,TRBV7-8,NA,TRBJ2-2,CASSLDSGVNTGELFF,TGTGCCAGCAGCTTAGATAGCGGGGTGAACACCGGGGAGCTGTTTTTT
NA,TRBV9,few,TRBJ2-5,CASQTEGQETQYF,TGTGCCAGCCAGACAGAGGGGCAAGAGACCCAGTACTTC
TRBD2,TRBV10-2,NA,TRBJ2-1,CASSESWRAGGPSSNEQFF,TGCGCCAGCAGTGAGTCGTGGCGAGCGGGGGGGCCGAGTAGCAATGAGCAGTTCTTC
NA,TRBV6-5,few,TRBJ1-4,CASRDPAIEKLFF,TGTGCCAGCCGGGACCCGGCTATTGAAAAACTGTTTTTT
NA,TRBV15,NA,TRBJ2-1,CATSRDPAGAYNEQFF,TGTGCCACCAGCAGAGATCCGGCGGGCGCCTACAATGAGCAGTTCTTC
NA,TRBV10-3,few,TRBJ1-1,CAISPLAEGRGSEAFF,TGTGCCATCAGCCCCTTAGCGGAGGGACGAGGCTCTGAAGCTTTCTTT
NA,TRBV7-9,NA,TRBJ1-1,CASSLTANTEAFF,TGTGCCAGCAGCTTAACAGCAAACACTGAAGCTTTCTTT
TRBD2,TRBV29-1,NA,TRBJ2-1,CSVDSGRSNEQFF,TGCAGCGTTGATAGCGGGAGGTCCAATGAGCAGTTCTTC
TRBD2,TRBV4-1,NA,TRBJ2-2,CASSQDTSGGAQELFF,TGCGCCAGCAGCCAAGATACTAGCGGGGGGGCCCAGGAGCTGTTTTTT
TRBD1,TRBV7-2,few,TRBJ1-2,CASSLTTGIGYGYTF,TGTGCCAGCAGCCTCACGACAGGGATCGGCTATGGCTACACCTTC
TRBD2,TRBV7-2,NA,TRBJ2-7,CASSLRGVFSEQYF,TGTGCCAGCAGCTTACGGGGGGTGTTCAGCGAGCAGTACTTC
NA,TRBV14,NA,TRBJ1-1,CASSQTRGGTEAFF,TGTGCCAGCAGCCAAACACGCGGGGGCACTGAAGCTTTCTTT
TRBD1,TRBV5-6,NA,TRBJ2-7,CASNRRRTGGLHYEQYF,TGTGCCAGCAACCGGCGGCGAACAGGGGGCTTACACTACGAGCAGTACTTC
NA,TRBV7-3,NA,TRBJ2-7,CASSLQGGPYEQYF,TGTGCCAGCAGCTTACAGGGGGGACCCTACGAGCAGTACTTC
TRBD2,TRBV29-1,NA,TRBJ2-7,CSVGLAGGEQYF,TGCAGCGTTGGACTAGCGGGAGGCGAGCAGTACTTC
TRBD2,TRBV9,NA,TRBJ2-1,CASSVGTSGSYNEQFF,TGTGCCAGCAGCGTGGGGACTAGCGGCTCCTACAATGAGCAGTTCTTC
NA,TRBV5-4,NA,TRBJ2-3,CASSSQGTDTQYF,TGTGCCAGCAGCAGCCAGGGTACAGATACGCAGTATTTT
NA,TRBV6-6,NA,TRBJ1-1,CASSYGGKNTEAFF,TGTGCCAGCAGTTACGGCGGGAAGAACACTGAAGCTTTCTTT
NA,TRBV11-2,few,TRBJ2-2,CASSLIGWRDGTGELFF,TGTGCCAGCAGCTTAATCGGGTGGAGGGACGGGACCGGGGAGCTGTTTTTT
TRBD1,TRBV10-3,few,TRBJ1-3,CAIRQGSSGNTIYF,TGTGCCATCAGACAGGGGTCCTCTGGAAACACCATATATTTT
TRBD1,TRBV28,NA,TRBJ2-7,CASTAPGQGTYEQYF,TGTGCCAGCACCGCCCCCGGACAGGGGACCTACGAGCAGTACTTC
TRBD2,TRBV14,NA,TRBJ2-7,CASSIPTSGRYEQYF,TGTGCCAGCAGCATACCGACTAGCGGGAGGTACGAGCAGTACTTC
NA,TRBV2,NA,TRBJ1-1,CASGGGARVGRNTEAFF,TGTGCCAGCGGTGGGGGGGCAAGAGTTGGACGGAACACTGAAGCTTTCTTT
TRBD2,TRBV10-3,NA,TRBJ2-5,CAIRGGAETQYF,TGTGCCATCCGGGGGGGTGCGGAGACCCAGTACTTC
NA,TRBV9,few,TRBJ1-3,CASSVVGGSGNTIYF,TGTGCCAGCAGCGTAGTAGGGGGATCTGGAAACACCATATATTTT
TRBD1,TRBV9,few,TRBJ1-3,CASSRGDSSGNTIYF,TGTGCCAGCAGCAGGGGGGACAGCTCTGGAAACACCATATATTTT
TRBD2,TRBV5-1,few,TRBJ2-1,CASSLGRAGIYNEQFF,TGCGCCAGCAGCTTGGGAAGAGCGGGGATCTACAATGAGCAGTTCTTC
NA,TRBV18,few,TRBJ2-2,CASSTVRTWFGELFF,TGTGCCAGCTCAACCGTACGGACTTGGTTCGGGGAGCTGTTTTTT
TRBD1,TRBV4-3,NA,TRBJ2-5,CASSQTGGSETQYF,TGCGCCAGCAGCCAAACAGGGGGCAGTGAGACCCAGTACTTC
NA,TRBV10-3,NA,TRBJ2-3,CALSRGASTDTQYF,TGTGCCCTCTCGAGGGGGGCTAGCACAGATACGCAGTATTTT
TRBD2,TRBV10-3,few,TRBJ2-1,CAISASSGRASNEQFF,TGTGCCATCAGTGCCTCTAGCGGGAGGGCCTCAAATGAGCAGTTCTTC
NA,TRBV18,NA,TRBJ1-2,CASSLTIENYGYTF,TGTGCCAGCTCACTAACAATTGAGAACTATGGCTACACCTTC
TRBD2,TRBV7-2,NA,TRBJ2-2,CASSFAGTSGVGGELFF,TGTGCCAGCAGCTTTGCCGGGACTAGCGGGGTAGGCGGGGAGCTGTTTTTT
NA,TRBV5-1,NA,TRBJ2-5,CASSLDPSQETQYF,TGCGCCAGCAGCTTGGACCCTTCGCAAGAGACCCAGTACTTC
NA,TRBV5-4,few,TRBJ2-7,CASSLGYYEQYF,TGTGCCAGCAGCTTGGGTTACTACGAGCAGTACTTC
NA,TRBV7-8,few,TRBJ2-3,CASSFSRDTQYF,TGTGCCAGCAGCTTCTCCCGGGATACGCAGTATTTT
NA,TRBV18,few,TRBJ2-1,CASSPPQSLSSYNEQFF,TGTGCCAGCTCACCTCCACAGTCGCTGAGCTCCTACAATGAGCAGTTCTTC
NA,TRBV5-1,NA,TRBJ1-5,CASSLAGDQPQHF,TGCGCCAGCAGCTTGGCGGGGGATCAGCCCCAGCATTTT
NA,TRBV5-7,once,TRBJ2-7,CASSRTGEYEQYF,TGTGCCAGCAGCCGGACGGGCGAATACGAGCAGTACTTC
NA,TRBV9,NA,TRBJ2-7,CASSNGREQDF,TGTGCCAGCAGCAACGGACGGGAGCAGGACTTC
TRBD1,TRBV2,NA,TRBJ2-5,CASAGQGPRETQYF,TGTGCCAGCGCCGGACAGGGGCCGAGGGAGACCCAGTACTTC
NA,TRBV2,few,TRBJ2-1,CASKIGGQYYNEQFF,TGTGCCAGCAAAATAGGAGGACAGTACTACAATGAGCAGTTCTTC
NA,TRBV21-1,NA,TRBJ2-7,CASSGLYEQYF,TGTGCCAGCAGCGGGCTCTACGAGCAGTACTTC
NA,TRBV7-6,few,TRBJ2-5,CASSPGETQYF,TGTGCCAGCAGCCCTGGGGAGACCCAGTACTTC
TRBD2,TRBV28,few,TRBJ2-1,CASSSGTSGSFVEQFF,TGTGCCAGCAGTTCCGGGACTAGCGGGAGTTTTGTTGAGCAGTTCTTC
NA,TRBV7-9,few,TRBJ1-2,CASSPRSQANYGYTF,TGTGCCAGCAGCCCCCGTTCGCAGGCCAACTATGGCTACACCTTC